The 2 T cell receptor beta chains below come from one sample, sequenced in a study of blood T cell repertoires in COVID-19. Here immunoSEQ multiplex PCR was the method, and the copy in TCRdb shows in-frame clones only, minus some. In the table there are around 100,000 clones, roughly 85% of which are singletons. Specimen: peripheral blood. These receptors originate from a woman in her 70s with acute or convalescent COVID-19.

The chain employs TRBV30 and TRBJ2-1, with a weak D call TRBD2 (6 bases). The CDR3 contains 10 residues. Germline-derived CDR1 and CDR2 are GTSNPN and SVGIG (reference sequence). CDR3 protein: CGAGFNEQFF. The CDR3 DNA is TGTGGGGCGGGGTTCAATGAGCAGTTCTTC.

The CDR3 DNA sequence: TGTGCCAGCTCACCACCCCGGGGGGTGGAGACCCAGTACTTC. This encodes CASSPPRGVETQYF. V and J are TRBV18 and TRBJ2-5; TRBD2 matches 7 bases. Germline CDR1 KGHSH, CDR2 LQKENI. This CDR3 contains 14 residues. J lost 5 bases, V lost 0 bases, and 3 bases had no gene match.